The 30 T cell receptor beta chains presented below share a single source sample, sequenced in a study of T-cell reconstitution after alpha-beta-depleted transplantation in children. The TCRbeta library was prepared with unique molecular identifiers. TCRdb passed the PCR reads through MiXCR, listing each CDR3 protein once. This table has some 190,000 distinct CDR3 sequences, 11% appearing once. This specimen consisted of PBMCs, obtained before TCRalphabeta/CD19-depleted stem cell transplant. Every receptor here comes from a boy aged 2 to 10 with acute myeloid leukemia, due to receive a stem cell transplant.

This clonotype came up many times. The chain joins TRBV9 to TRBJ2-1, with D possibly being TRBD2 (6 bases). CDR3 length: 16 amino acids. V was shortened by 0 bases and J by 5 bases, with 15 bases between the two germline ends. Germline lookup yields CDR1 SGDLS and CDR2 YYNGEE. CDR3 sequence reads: CASSVDPGVGNNEQFF. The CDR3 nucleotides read TGTGCCAGCAGCGTAGATCCGGGAGTAGGCAACAATGAGCAGTTCTTC. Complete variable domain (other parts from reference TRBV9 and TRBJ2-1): DSGVTQTPKHLITATGQRVTLRCSPRSGDLSVYWYQQSLDQGLQFLIQYYNGEERAKGNILERFSAQQFPDLHSELNLSSLELGDSALYFCASSVDPGVGNNEQFFGPGTRLTVL.

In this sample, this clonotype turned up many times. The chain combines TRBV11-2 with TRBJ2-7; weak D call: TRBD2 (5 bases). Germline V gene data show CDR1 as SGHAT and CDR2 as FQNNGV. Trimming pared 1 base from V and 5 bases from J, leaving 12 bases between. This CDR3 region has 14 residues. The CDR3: CASSLAGRENEQYF. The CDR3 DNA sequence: TGTGCCAGCAGCTTAGCAGGACGGGAAAACGAGCAGTACTTC.

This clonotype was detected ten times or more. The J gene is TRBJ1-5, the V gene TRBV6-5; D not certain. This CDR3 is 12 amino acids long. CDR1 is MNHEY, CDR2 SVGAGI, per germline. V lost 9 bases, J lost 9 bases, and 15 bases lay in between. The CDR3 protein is CASGPVGRPQHF. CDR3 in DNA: TGTGCCAGTGGCCCCGTGGGCCGGCCCCAGCATTTT.

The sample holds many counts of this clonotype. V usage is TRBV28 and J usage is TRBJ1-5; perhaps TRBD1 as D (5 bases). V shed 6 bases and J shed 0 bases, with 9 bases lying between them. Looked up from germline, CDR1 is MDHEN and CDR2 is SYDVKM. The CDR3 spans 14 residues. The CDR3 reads CASRQGASNQPQHF. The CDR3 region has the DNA TGTGCCAGCAGACAAGGGGCTAGCAATCAGCCCCAGCATTTT.

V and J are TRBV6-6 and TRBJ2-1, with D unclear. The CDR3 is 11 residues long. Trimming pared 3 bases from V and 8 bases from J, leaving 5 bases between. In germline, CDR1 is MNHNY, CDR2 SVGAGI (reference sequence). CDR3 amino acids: CASSYRDEQFF. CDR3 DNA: TGTGCCAGCAGTTATCGCGATGAGCAGTTCTTC.

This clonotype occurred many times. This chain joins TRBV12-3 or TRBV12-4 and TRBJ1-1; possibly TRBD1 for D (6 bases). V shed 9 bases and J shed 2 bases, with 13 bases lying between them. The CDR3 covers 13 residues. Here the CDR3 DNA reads TGTGCCAGTAACAGGGAAGGAAACACTGAAGCTTTCTTT. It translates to CASNREGNTEAFF.

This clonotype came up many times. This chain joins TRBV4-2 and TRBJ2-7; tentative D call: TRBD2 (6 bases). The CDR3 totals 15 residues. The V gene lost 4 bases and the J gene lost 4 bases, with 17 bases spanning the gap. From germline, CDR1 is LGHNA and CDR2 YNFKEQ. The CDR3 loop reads CASSPFQATSYEQYF. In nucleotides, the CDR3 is TGTGCCAGCAGCCCATTCCAGGCGACTAGTTACGAGCAGTACTTC.

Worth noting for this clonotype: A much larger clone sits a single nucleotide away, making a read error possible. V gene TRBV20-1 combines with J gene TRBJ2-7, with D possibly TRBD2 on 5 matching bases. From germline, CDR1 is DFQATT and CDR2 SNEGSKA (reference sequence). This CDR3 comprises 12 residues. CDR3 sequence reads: CSAGNGVSEQSF. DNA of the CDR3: TGCAGTGCCGGGAACGGGGTTTCAGAGCAGTCCTTC.

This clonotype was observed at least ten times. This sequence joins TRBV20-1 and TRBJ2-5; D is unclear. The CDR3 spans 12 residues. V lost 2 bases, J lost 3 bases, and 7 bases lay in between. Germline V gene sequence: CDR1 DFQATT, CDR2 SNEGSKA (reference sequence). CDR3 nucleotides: TGCAGTGCTAGACTTAGGGAAGAGACCCAGTACTTC. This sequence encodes CSARLREETQYF.

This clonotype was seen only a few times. The CDR3: CSVEGDAGNTIYF. CDR3 DNA sequence: TGCAGCGTTGAGGGGGACGCTGGAAACACCATATATTTT. The chain uses TRBV29-1 and TRBJ1-3; perhaps TRBD1 as D (5 bases). CDR1 is SQVTM and CDR2 is ANQGSEA in the germline V gene. The CDR3 has 13 amino acids. Trimming stripped 3 bases from V and 2 bases from J, with 8 bases between.

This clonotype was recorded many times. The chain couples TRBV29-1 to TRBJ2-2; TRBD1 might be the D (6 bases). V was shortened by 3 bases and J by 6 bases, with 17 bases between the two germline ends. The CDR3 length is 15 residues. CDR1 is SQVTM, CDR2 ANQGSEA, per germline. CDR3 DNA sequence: TGCAGCGTTGATTTGGCAGGGGATGCTCCCGGGGAGCTGTTTTTT. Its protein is CSVDLAGDAPGELFF.

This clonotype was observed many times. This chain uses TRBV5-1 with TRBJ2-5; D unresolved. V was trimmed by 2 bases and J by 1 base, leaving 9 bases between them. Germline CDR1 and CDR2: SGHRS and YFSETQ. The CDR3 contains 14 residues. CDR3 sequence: CASSLGPTQETQYF. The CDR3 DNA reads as TGCGCCAGCAGCTTAGGACCGACCCAAGAGACCCAGTACTTC.

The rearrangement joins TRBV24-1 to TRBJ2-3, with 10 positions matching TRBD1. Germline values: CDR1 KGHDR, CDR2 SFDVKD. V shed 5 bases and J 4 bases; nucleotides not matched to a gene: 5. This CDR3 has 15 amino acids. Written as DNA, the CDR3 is TGTGCCACCAGTGCCGGGGACAGGGGCGCAGATACGCAGTATTTT. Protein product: CATSAGDRGADTQYF.

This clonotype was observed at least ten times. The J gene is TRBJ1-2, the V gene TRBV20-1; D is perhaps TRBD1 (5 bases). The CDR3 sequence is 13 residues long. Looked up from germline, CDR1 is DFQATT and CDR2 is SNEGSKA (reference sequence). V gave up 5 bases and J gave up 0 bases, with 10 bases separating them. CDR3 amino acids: CSAGTITNYGYTF. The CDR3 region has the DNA TGCAGTGCTGGGACCATCACTAACTATGGCTACACCTTC.

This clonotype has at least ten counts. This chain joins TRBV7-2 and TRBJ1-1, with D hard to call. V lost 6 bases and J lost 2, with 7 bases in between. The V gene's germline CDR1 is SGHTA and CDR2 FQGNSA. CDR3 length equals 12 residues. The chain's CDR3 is CASSYGNTEAFF. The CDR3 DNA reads TGTGCCAGCAGTTACGGAAACACTGAAGCTTTCTTT.

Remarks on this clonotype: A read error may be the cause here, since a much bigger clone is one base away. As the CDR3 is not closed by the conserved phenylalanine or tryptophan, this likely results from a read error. This chain's CDR3 is CASSQGDTPYEQYL. DNA for the CDR3: TGTGCCAGCAGCCAAGGGGACACACCCTACGAGCAGTACTTG. This chain links TRBV3-1 with TRBJ2-7, with a weak D call TRBD1 (6 bases). Germline values: CDR1 LGHDT, CDR2 YNNKEL (reference sequence). V shed 1 base and J shed 2 bases, with 9 bases lying between them. The CDR3 sequence is 14 residues long.

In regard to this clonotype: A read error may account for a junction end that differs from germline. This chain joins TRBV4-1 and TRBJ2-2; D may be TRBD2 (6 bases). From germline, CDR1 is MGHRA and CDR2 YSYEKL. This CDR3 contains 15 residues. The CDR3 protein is CASSQSAAGPGELVF. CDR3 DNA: TGCGCCAGCAGCCAGTCCGCGGCGGGGCCCGGGGAGCTGGTTTTT.

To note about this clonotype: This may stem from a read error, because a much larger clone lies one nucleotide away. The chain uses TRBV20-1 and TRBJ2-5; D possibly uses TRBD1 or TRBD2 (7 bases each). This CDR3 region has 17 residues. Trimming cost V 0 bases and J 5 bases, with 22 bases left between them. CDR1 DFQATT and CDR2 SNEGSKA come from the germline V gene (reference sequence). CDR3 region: CSARDTAGDSILETQYF. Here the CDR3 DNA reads TGCAGTGCTAGAGATACTGCGGGGGACAGTATTTTGGAGACCCAGTACTTC.

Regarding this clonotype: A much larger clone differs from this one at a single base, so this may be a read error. The CDR3 coding sequence is TGTGCCAGCAAAGGACAGGCTTGGGCCACCGAGGAGCTGTTTTTT. The encoded protein is CASKGQAWATEELFF. The J gene is TRBJ2-2, the V gene TRBV11-1; 7 bases line up with TRBD1. CDR1 and CDR2 from the germline V gene are SGHAT and FQDESV (reference sequence). The CDR3 contains 15 residues. The full variable domain, rest sourced from reference TRBV11-1 and TRBJ2-2, is EAEVAQSPRYKITEKSQAVAFWCDPISGHATLYWYRQILGQGPELLVQFQDESVVDDSQLPKDRFSAERLKGVDSTLKIQPAELGDSAMYLCASKGQAWATEELFFGEGSRLTVL.

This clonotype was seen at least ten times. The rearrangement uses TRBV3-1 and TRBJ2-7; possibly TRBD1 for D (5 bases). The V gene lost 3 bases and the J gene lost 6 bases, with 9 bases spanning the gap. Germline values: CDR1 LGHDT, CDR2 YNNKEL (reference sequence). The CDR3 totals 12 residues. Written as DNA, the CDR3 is TGTGCCAGCAGCCAGACAGTCATCGAGCAGTACTTC. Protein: CASSQTVIEQYF.

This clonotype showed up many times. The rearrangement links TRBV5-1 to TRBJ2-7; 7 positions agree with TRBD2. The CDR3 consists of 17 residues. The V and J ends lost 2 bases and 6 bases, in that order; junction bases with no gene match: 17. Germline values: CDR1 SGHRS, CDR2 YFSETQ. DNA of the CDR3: TGCGCCAGCAGCTTCTTTTCTCGGGCTAGCGGCTTCTCCGAGCAGTACTTC. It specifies CASSFFSRASGFSEQYF.

CDR3 region: CASSPPSAPNEQFF. The CDR3 DNA follows: TGCGCCAGCAGCCCCCCGTCCGCGCCCAATGAGCAGTTCTTC. The chain links TRBV5-1 to TRBJ2-1; D remains ambiguous. Germline values: CDR1 SGHRS, CDR2 YFSETQ. The V and J ends lost 4 bases and 6 bases respectively, with 14 bases between them. This CDR3 comprises 14 residues.

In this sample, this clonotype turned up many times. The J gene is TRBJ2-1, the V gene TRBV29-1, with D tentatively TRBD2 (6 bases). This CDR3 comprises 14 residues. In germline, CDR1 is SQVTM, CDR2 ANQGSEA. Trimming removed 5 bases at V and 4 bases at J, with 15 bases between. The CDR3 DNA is TGCAGCGTTACATTAGCGGCCAGATACAATGAGCAGTTCTTC. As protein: CSVTLAARYNEQFF.

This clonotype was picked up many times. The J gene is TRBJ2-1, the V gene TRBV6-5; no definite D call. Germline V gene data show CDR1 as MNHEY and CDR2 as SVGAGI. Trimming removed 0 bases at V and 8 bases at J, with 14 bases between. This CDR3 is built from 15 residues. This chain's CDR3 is CASSYSIVQTDEQFF. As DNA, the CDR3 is TGTGCCAGCAGTTACTCGATTGTCCAGACGGATGAGCAGTTCTTC.

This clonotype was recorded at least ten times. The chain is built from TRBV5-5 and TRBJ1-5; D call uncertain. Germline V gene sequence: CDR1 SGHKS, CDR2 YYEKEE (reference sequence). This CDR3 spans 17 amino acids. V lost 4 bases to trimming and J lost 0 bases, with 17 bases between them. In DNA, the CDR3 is TGTGCCAGCAGCAGGATGCCTTCGGTAGATAGCAATCAGCCCCAGCATTTT. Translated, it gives CASSRMPSVDSNQPQHF.

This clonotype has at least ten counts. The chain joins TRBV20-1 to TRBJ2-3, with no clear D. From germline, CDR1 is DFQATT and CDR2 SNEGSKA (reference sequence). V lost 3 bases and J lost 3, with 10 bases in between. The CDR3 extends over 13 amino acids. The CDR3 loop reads CSARCSETDTQYF. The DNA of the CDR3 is TGCAGTGCTAGGTGCTCGGAGACAGATACGCAGTATTTT.

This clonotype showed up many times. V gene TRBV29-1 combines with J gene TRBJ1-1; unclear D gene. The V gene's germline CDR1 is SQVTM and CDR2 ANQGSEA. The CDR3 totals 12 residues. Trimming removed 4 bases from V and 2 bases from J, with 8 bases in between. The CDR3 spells CSVGAGNTEAFF. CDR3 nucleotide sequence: TGCAGCGTTGGGGCAGGCAACACTGAAGCTTTCTTT.

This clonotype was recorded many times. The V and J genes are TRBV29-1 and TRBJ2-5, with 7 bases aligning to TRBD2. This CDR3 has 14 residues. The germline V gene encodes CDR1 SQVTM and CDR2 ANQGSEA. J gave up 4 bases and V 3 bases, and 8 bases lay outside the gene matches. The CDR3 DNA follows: TGCAGCGTTGATACCTCATCGGGGGGAGAGACCCAGTACTTC. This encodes CSVDTSSGGETQYF.

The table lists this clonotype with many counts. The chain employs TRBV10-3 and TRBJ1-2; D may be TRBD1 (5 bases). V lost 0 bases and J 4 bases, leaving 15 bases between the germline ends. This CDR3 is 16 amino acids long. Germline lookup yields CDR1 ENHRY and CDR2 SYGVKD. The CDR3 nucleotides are TGTGCCATCAGTGAGTCGGTCCGGGGCGCAAGCTATGGCTACACCTTC. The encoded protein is CAISESVRGASYGYTF.

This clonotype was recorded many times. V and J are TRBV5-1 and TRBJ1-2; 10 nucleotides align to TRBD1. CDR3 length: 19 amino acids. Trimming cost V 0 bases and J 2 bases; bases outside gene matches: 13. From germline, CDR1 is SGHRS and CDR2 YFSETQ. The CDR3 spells CASSLAVPETGGRNYGYTF. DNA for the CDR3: TGCGCCAGCAGCTTGGCCGTTCCAGAGACAGGGGGCCGAAACTATGGCTACACCTTC.